This T cell receptor beta chain was recovered during a study of T cell clonotyping in hematopoietic cell transplantation. Study-wide results and caveats: After transplant, recipient diversity fell while pathologically expanded clonotypes grew through day 180. No sorting was done, leaving CD4 and CD8 contributions mixed. Broader posttransplant TCR repertoire diversity was predicted by graft donor and pretransplant recipient Inverse Simpson Index values.

Turning to this clone: Its antigen is as yet unknown.

TCRdb's copy holds only in-frame clones and misses some; the assay was immunoSEQ multiplex PCR. Of approximately 70,000 clones detected, 94% appear once; the ten largest clones hold about 1.5%. Sequencing was done on a sample of peripheral blood mononuclear cells. This receptor was obtained from a man aged 50-60 years in good health. Some clones in this sample may be carry-over from other donors' samples.

Here the CDR3 reads CASSTGQGWAPQHF. CDR3 DNA: TGTGCCAGTAGTACGGGACAAGGGTGGGCGCCCCAGCATTTT. The chain has TRBV19 and TRBJ1-5; tentative D call: TRBD1 (6 bases). Germline-derived CDR1 and CDR2 are LNHDA and SQIVND (reference sequence). This CDR3 spans 14 amino acids. Trimming took off 4 bases at V and 9 bases at J, with 16 bases between the two ends.